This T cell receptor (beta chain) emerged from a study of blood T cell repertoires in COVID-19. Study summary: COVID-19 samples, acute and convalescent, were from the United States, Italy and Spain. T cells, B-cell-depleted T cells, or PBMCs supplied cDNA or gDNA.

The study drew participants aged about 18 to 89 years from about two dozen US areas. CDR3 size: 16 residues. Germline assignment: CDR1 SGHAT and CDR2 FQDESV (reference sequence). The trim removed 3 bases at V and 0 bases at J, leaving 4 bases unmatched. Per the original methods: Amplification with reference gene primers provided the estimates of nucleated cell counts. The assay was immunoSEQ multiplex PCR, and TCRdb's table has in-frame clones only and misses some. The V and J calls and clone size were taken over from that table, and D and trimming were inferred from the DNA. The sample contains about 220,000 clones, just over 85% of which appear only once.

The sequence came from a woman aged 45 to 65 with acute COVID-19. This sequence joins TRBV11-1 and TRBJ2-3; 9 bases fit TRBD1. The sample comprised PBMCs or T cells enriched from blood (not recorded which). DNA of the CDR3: TGTGCCAGCAGCTTCACCGGGACAGGGAGCACAGATACGCAGTATTTT. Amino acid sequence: CASSFTGTGSTDTQYF.